The rows below give T cell receptor beta chains drawn from one sample of a study of blood T cells in healthy people across ages. One entry per CDR3 protein, called by TCRdb with MiXCR from the 5' RACE reads. Of some 880,000 distinct CDR3 sequences listed, around 36% are singletons. Sequencing was done on a sample of blood. These receptors were taken from a man between 18 and 35 years old in good health. CDR3s include the opening cysteine and the closing phenylalanine or tryptophan. D genes are given only for firm matches. Size tells how often a clone was seen (once, few, many) or the class of an expanded clone, and some rows leave it out.

abundance	d_gene	v_gene	j_gene	CDR3nt	CDR3aa
NA	NA	TRBV7-8	TRBJ1-5	TGTGCCAGCAGCCCGAAACCGGTTTTCGGCAATCAGCCCCAGCATTTT	CASSPKPVFGNQPQHF
NA	NA	TRBV9	TRBJ2-7	TGTGCCAGCAGCGTAGGGGGGCCCCCAACCTACGAGCAGTACTTC	CASSVGGPPTYEQYF
many	NA	TRBV9	TRBJ1-1	TGTGCCAGCAGCTGGGGTCCGGACACTGAAGCTTTCTTT	CASSWGPDTEAFF
few	NA	TRBV11-2	TRBJ2-5	TGTGCCAGCAGCTCGGCTGGGGCCCAAGAGACCCAGTACTTC	CASSSAGAQETQYF
few	NA	TRBV4-2	TRBJ1-5	TGTGCCAGCAGCCCGGGGGGTAATAGTCAGCCCCAGCATTTT	CASSPGGNSQPQHF
NA	NA	TRBV7-3	TRBJ1-2	TGTGCCAGCAGCTCCAGCGCGGGACATCGTCAGGCTGGCTACACCTTC	CASSSSAGHRQAGYTF
NA	NA	TRBV2	TRBJ1-2	TGTGCCAGCAGTGTTACAGGGCGGGGCTACACCTTC	CASSVTGRGYTF
NA	NA	TRBV9	TRBJ1-1	TGTGCCAACAGCGTAGGTAACAGATTGAACACTGAAGCTTTCTTT	CANSVGNRLNTEAFF
NA	TRBD1	TRBV20-1	TRBJ2-2	TGCAGTGCTGAGGACAGGGGCCGCAAAAGGTTCACCGGGGAGCTGTTTTTT	CSAEDRGRKRFTGELFF
NA	NA	TRBV24-1	TRBJ1-5	TGTGCCACCCTCGGACCTCTTTGGGATCAGCCCCAGCATTTT	CATLGPLWDQPQHF
once	NA	TRBV12-3/TRBV12-4	TRBJ1-5	TGTGCCAGCAGTTTTTTGACAAATCAGCCCCAGCATTTT	CASSFLTNQPQHF
NA	NA	TRBV29-1	TRBJ2-3	TGCAGCGTTGAGGTTCGCAGGACAGATACGCAGTATTTT	CSVEVRRTDTQYF
NA	NA	TRBV7-3	TRBJ2-5	TGTGCCAGCAGCCAGGGAATACAAGAGACCCAGTACTTC	CASSQGIQETQYF
NA	NA	TRBV6-5	TRBJ2-1	TGTGCCAGCAGTTACTCTTCGCGGGGTATCGATGAGCAGTTCTTC	CASSYSSRGIDEQFF
few	NA	TRBV28	TRBJ2-3	TGTGCCAGCAGTTCCTTCAGACTAGTGATTAGAAACCGCACAGATACGCAGTATTTT	CASSSFRLVIRNRTDTQYF
NA	TRBD1	TRBV18	TRBJ2-2	TGTGCCAGCTCACCAAGGCCGAGGGGGCACACCGGGGAGCTGTTTTTT	CASSPRPRGHTGELFF
NA	TRBD1	TRBV14	TRBJ2-5	TGTGCCAGCAGCCCCCGATCGGACAGGGTCGAGGAGACCCAGTACTTC	CASSPRSDRVEETQYF
NA	NA	TRBV28	TRBJ1-6	TGTGCCAGCAGTTTGGAGAACCCAATCCCCCTCCACTTT	CASSLENPIPLHF